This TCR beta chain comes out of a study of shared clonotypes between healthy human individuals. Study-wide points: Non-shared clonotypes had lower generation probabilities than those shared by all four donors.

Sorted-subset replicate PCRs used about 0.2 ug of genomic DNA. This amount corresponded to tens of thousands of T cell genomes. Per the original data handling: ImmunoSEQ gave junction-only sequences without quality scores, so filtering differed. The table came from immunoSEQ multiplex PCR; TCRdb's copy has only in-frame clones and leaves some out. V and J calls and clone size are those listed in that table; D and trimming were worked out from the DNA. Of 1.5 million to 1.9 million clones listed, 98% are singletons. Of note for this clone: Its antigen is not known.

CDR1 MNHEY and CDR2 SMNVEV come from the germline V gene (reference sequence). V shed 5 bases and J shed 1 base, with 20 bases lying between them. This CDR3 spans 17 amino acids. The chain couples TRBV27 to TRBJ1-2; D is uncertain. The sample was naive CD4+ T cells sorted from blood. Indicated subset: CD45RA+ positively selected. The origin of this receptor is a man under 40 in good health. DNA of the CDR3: TGTGCCAGCAGTATTATCCCCAATGGGCAGTTTAACTATGGCTACACCTTC. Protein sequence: CASSIIPNGQFNYGYTF.